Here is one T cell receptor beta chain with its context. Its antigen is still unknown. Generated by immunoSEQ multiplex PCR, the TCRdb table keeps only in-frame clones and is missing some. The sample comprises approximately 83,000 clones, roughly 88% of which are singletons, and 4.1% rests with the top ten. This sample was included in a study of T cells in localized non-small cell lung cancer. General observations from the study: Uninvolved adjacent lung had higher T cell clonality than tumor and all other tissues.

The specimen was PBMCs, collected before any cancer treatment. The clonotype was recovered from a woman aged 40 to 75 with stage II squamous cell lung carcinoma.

CDR3 sequence reads: CASSLSATGYEQYF. The CDR3 coding sequence is TGCGCCAGCAGCTTGTCAGCCACCGGGTACGAGCAGTACTTC. The chain combines TRBV5-1 with TRBJ2-7, with D uncertain. V was cut by 1 base and J by 4 bases, with 12 bases left in between. The CDR3 is 14 residues long. The germline V gene has CDR1 SGHRS and CDR2 YFSETQ.